These T cell receptor beta chains were read from a single sample in a study of cytomegalovirus exposure and HLA in healthy donors. Some clones are missing from TCRdb's copy, which holds only in-frame ones; the method was immunoSEQ multiplex PCR. This table holds 150,000 to 200,000 clones, less than 90% found once. Sequencing used PBMCs. These receptors were obtained from a woman between 25 and 40 years old in good health and CMV-seronegative. CDR3s include the opening cysteine and the closing phenylalanine or tryptophan. Each record gives: V gene, J gene, D gene, clone size, CDR3 DNA, CDR3 protein. The D gene is left open where the match is weak. The listing skips clone size in some rows; elsewhere it reads once, few, many or a size class.

v_gene: TRBV4-1
j_gene: TRBJ2-1
d_gene: .
abundance: .
CDR3nt: TGCGCCAGCAGGGACAGTAACAGCATAAACAATGAGCAGTTCTTC
CDR3aa: CASRDSNSINNEQFF

v_gene: TRBV19
j_gene: TRBJ1-5
d_gene: .
abundance: .
CDR3nt: TGTGCCAGTAGTATACGGGGAACGGAGATCGGTAGCAATCAGCCCCAGCATTTT
CDR3aa: CASSIRGTEIGSNQPQHF

v_gene: TRBV27
j_gene: TRBJ2-3
d_gene: TRBD2
abundance: .
CDR3nt: TGTGCCAGCAGTTCTCATAGCGGGAGCTTTTCAGATACGCAGTATTTT
CDR3aa: CASSSHSGSFSDTQYF

v_gene: TRBV5-1
j_gene: TRBJ2-3
d_gene: TRBD2
abundance: .
CDR3nt: TGCGCCAGCAGCTTGGATCTCGGGGGGGATACGCAGTATTTT
CDR3aa: CASSLDLGGDTQYF

v_gene: TRBV2
j_gene: TRBJ2-6
d_gene: TRBD1
abundance: .
CDR3nt: TGTGCCAGCAGCGCAACAGGGGCTGGGGCCAACGTCCTGACTTTC
CDR3aa: CASSATGAGANVLTF

v_gene: TRBV6-6
j_gene: TRBJ1-1
d_gene: .
abundance: .
CDR3nt: TGTGCCAGCAGCCAAGGGGGGGCTGAAGCTTTCTTT
CDR3aa: CASSQGGAEAFF

v_gene: TRBV5-1
j_gene: TRBJ2-2
d_gene: TRBD2
abundance: few
CDR3nt: TGCGCCAGCAGCAGAGGACTAGCGGGAGGTCAAACCGGGGAGCTGTTTTTT
CDR3aa: CASSRGLAGGQTGELFF

v_gene: TRBV27
j_gene: TRBJ2-1
d_gene: TRBD1
abundance: .
CDR3nt: TGTGCCAGCAGTTTAAGAGGGGACAGCGAGACCTACAATGAGCAGTTCTTC
CDR3aa: CASSLRGDSETYNEQFF

v_gene: TRBV7-6
j_gene: TRBJ2-2
d_gene: .
abundance: .
CDR3nt: TGTGCCAGCAGATCCAACACCGGGGAGCTGTTTTTT
CDR3aa: CASRSNTGELFF

v_gene: TRBV19
j_gene: TRBJ1-4
d_gene: .
abundance: .
CDR3nt: TGTGCCAGTACTCTCACGTGGACAGAGAGAAGTAATGAAAAACTGTTTTTT
CDR3aa: CASTLTWTERSNEKLFF

v_gene: TRBV7-9
j_gene: TRBJ1-1
d_gene: TRBD1
abundance: once
CDR3nt: TGTGCCAGCAGCGAGACAGGGTGGGAAACTGAAGCTTTCTTT
CDR3aa: CASSETGWETEAFF

v_gene: TRBV5-1
j_gene: TRBJ2-7
d_gene: .
abundance: once
CDR3nt: TGCGCCAGCTCGGGACGGGACTCCTACGAGCAGTACTTC
CDR3aa: CASSGRDSYEQYF

v_gene: TRBV4-2
j_gene: TRBJ2-7
d_gene: TRBD1
abundance: .
CDR3nt: TGTGCCAGCAGCCAAGGACCGGCAGGGGGCAGCTACGAGCAGTACTTC
CDR3aa: CASSQGPAGGSYEQYF

v_gene: TRBV4-3
j_gene: TRBJ2-7
d_gene: TRBD2
abundance: .
CDR3nt: TGCGCCAGCAGCCCCGAGCGGGGCAGAACCTACGAGCAGTACTTC
CDR3aa: CASSPERGRTYEQYF

v_gene: TRBV5-4
j_gene: TRBJ1-2
d_gene: .
abundance: .
CDR3nt: TGTGCCAGCAGCTTGGTTACGGGGGCGGACTATGGCTACACCTTC
CDR3aa: CASSLVTGADYGYTF

v_gene: TRBV28
j_gene: TRBJ2-3
d_gene: TRBD1
abundance: .
CDR3nt: TGTGCCAGCAGCCCCAGGGGGTTGCGGCAGTATTTT
CDR3aa: CASSPRGLRQYF

v_gene: TRBV27
j_gene: TRBJ2-1
d_gene: .
abundance: .
CDR3nt: TGTGCCAGCAGTTTACTAGCGAAAGATGAGCAGTTCTTC
CDR3aa: CASSLLAKDEQFF

v_gene: TRBV6-1
j_gene: TRBJ1-1
d_gene: .
abundance: few
CDR3nt: TGTGCCAGCAGTGAAGTGTTAGGCGGGGAAGCTTTCTTT
CDR3aa: CASSEVLGGEAFF

v_gene: TRBV27
j_gene: TRBJ2-1
d_gene: TRBD2
abundance: .
CDR3nt: TGTGCCAGCAGTTTCGTAGAACTAGCGGGAGAAGGTGAGCAGTTCTTC
CDR3aa: CASSFVELAGEGEQFF

v_gene: TRBV4-1
j_gene: TRBJ1-5
d_gene: .
abundance: once
CDR3nt: TGCGCCAGCAGCCAAGACCACTGGGGGTCAATTCAGCCCCAGCATTTT
CDR3aa: CASSQDHWGSIQPQHF

v_gene: TRBV18
j_gene: TRBJ1-3
d_gene: TRBD1
abundance: .
CDR3nt: TGTGCCAGCTCACACCCTGGGACAGACAGTGAACCCGGAAACACCATATATTTT
CDR3aa: CASSHPGTDSEPGNTIYF

v_gene: TRBV7-2
j_gene: TRBJ2-3
d_gene: .
abundance: few
CDR3nt: TGTGCCAGCAGCTTAGGGCTGGCGGGGGCCGGGTTT
CDR3aa: CASSLGLAGAGF

v_gene: TRBV19
j_gene: TRBJ1-2
d_gene: .
abundance: .
CDR3nt: TGTGCCAGTAGTCGAAGCAACTATGGCTACACCTTC
CDR3aa: CASSRSNYGYTF

v_gene: TRBV6-5
j_gene: TRBJ1-4
d_gene: TRBD1
abundance: once
CDR3nt: TGTGCCAGCAGTTCACAGGGGGCACCCTATGAAAAACTGTTTTTT
CDR3aa: CASSSQGAPYEKLFF

v_gene: TRBV18
j_gene: TRBJ1-5
d_gene: .
abundance: .
CDR3nt: TGTGCCAGCTCACCAATGGGGATAGGAAGCAATCAGCCCCAGCATTTT
CDR3aa: CASSPMGIGSNQPQHF

v_gene: TRBV25-1
j_gene: TRBJ2-5
d_gene: .
abundance: .
CDR3nt: TGTGCCAGCAGTGAAGTCGGCAGGGCAAGGGAGACCCAGTACTTC
CDR3aa: CASSEVGRARETQYF

v_gene: TRBV6-1
j_gene: TRBJ1-5
d_gene: TRBD1
abundance: .
CDR3nt: TGTGCCAGCAGTGATCGGACAGGGTCAAATCAGCCCCAGCATTTT
CDR3aa: CASSDRTGSNQPQHF

v_gene: TRBV6-5
j_gene: TRBJ1-1
d_gene: TRBD1
abundance: .
CDR3nt: TGTGCCAGCAGGCGAACAGGGGGAGGAACTGAAGCTTTCTTT
CDR3aa: CASRRTGGGTEAFF

v_gene: TRBV4-2
j_gene: TRBJ1-1
d_gene: .
abundance: .
CDR3nt: TGTGCCAGCAGCCAGGGCTCTACCCCCACTGAAGCTTTCTTT
CDR3aa: CASSQGSTPTEAFF

v_gene: TRBV6-6
j_gene: TRBJ1-2
d_gene: .
abundance: .
CDR3nt: TGTGCCAGCAGTTACTTCGATCGCTCCTATGGCTACACCTTC
CDR3aa: CASSYFDRSYGYTF

v_gene: TRBV2
j_gene: TRBJ1-2
d_gene: .
abundance: .
CDR3nt: TGTGCCAGCAGTGATGGGTCCCGGGCCCCATATGGCTACACCTTC
CDR3aa: CASSDGSRAPYGYTF

v_gene: TRBV28
j_gene: TRBJ2-7
d_gene: .
abundance: .
CDR3nt: TGTGCCAGCAGTTCCGGACCTTCGGGGGAGCAGTACTTC
CDR3aa: CASSSGPSGEQYF

v_gene: TRBV6-5
j_gene: TRBJ1-3
d_gene: .
abundance: once
CDR3nt: TGTGCCAGTTTGGGAAGCTCTGGAAACACCATATATTTT
CDR3aa: CASLGSSGNTIYF

v_gene: TRBV11-3
j_gene: TRBJ2-2
d_gene: TRBD2
abundance: .
CDR3nt: TGTGCCAGCAGCTTAGATCTAGCGGGAGTAACCGGGGAGCTGTTTTTT
CDR3aa: CASSLDLAGVTGELFF

v_gene: TRBV5-1
j_gene: TRBJ1-4
d_gene: .
abundance: .
CDR3nt: TGCGCCAGCAGCTTAGGGGGGCAGGATGAAAAACTGTTTTTT
CDR3aa: CASSLGGQDEKLFF

v_gene: TRBV2
j_gene: TRBJ2-5
d_gene: TRBD2
abundance: once
CDR3nt: TGTGCCAGCAGACCTAGCGGGGGAGAGACCCAGTACTTC
CDR3aa: CASRPSGGETQYF

v_gene: TRBV4-1
j_gene: TRBJ2-3
d_gene: TRBD1
abundance: .
CDR3nt: TGCGCCAGCAGCCAAACTTGGACAGGGGGGGATACGCAGTATTTT
CDR3aa: CASSQTWTGGDTQYF

v_gene: TRBV6-5
j_gene: TRBJ1-6
d_gene: TRBD1
abundance: few
CDR3nt: TGTGCCAGCAGTTTTGGGACAGGCTCACCCCTCCACTTT
CDR3aa: CASSFGTGSPLHF

v_gene: TRBV5-1
j_gene: TRBJ2-1
d_gene: .
abundance: .
CDR3nt: TGCGCCAGCAGCTTGGGGTACAGGGATGAGCAGTTCTTC
CDR3aa: CASSLGYRDEQFF

v_gene: TRBV5-8
j_gene: TRBJ1-4
d_gene: TRBD1
abundance: .
CDR3nt: TGTGCCAGCAGCTTGGGGGACAGACAAAGAGAAAAACTGTTTTTT
CDR3aa: CASSLGDRQREKLFF

v_gene: TRBV5-6
j_gene: TRBJ1-3
d_gene: .
abundance: .
CDR3nt: TGTGCCAGCAGCTTGTTCAGTGGAAACACCATATATTTT
CDR3aa: CASSLFSGNTIYF

v_gene: TRBV5-5
j_gene: TRBJ1-2
d_gene: .
abundance: .
CDR3nt: TGTGCCAGCAGCTTAAGGGATGGCTACACCTTC
CDR3aa: CASSLRDGYTF

v_gene: TRBV2
j_gene: TRBJ2-5
d_gene: .
abundance: .
CDR3nt: TGTGCCAGCAGCATCGGGGGGCGGGAGACCCAGTACTTC
CDR3aa: CASSIGGRETQYF

v_gene: TRBV4-3
j_gene: TRBJ2-1
d_gene: .
abundance: .
CDR3nt: TGCGCCAGCAGCCAAGATAGGGTTGGGAGACTTCGGCGGTCCTACAATGAGCAGTTCTTC
CDR3aa: CASSQDRVGRLRRSYNEQFF

v_gene: TRBV14
j_gene: TRBJ2-1
d_gene: .
abundance: few
CDR3nt: TGTGCCAGCAGCCAAGAGAGCCCGGTTCAGGGACCCATGTGGAACAATGAGCAGTTCTTC
CDR3aa: CASSQESPVQGPMWNNEQFF